This T cell receptor beta chain came from a study of blood T cells in healthy people across ages. Through a sample-barcoded 5' primer and a J-beta primer mix, a second PCR was run for about 6 to 11 cycles. MiXCR, run by TCRdb on the 5' RACE reads, gives a single entry per CDR3 protein. Among fewer than 2 million distinct CDR3 sequences listed, about 39% were seen once. With regard to this clonotype: Its specificity is unknown.

Notes on the study in general: Greater diversity and more naive CD4+ cells were seen in long-lived donors than in aged donors.

In germline, CDR1 is LGHNA, CDR2 YNFKEQ. The CDR3 totals 15 residues. Trimming took off 1 base at V and 5 bases at J, with 11 bases between the two ends. This clonotype was obtained from a human donor in good health. Sequenced sample: blood. This sequence joins TRBV4-2 and TRBJ1-4; tentatively, D is TRBD1 (6 bases). CDR3 nucleotide sequence: TGTGCCAGCAGCCAAGGGACAGCTGAAAATGAAAAACTGTTTTTT. This encodes CASSQGTAENEKLFF.